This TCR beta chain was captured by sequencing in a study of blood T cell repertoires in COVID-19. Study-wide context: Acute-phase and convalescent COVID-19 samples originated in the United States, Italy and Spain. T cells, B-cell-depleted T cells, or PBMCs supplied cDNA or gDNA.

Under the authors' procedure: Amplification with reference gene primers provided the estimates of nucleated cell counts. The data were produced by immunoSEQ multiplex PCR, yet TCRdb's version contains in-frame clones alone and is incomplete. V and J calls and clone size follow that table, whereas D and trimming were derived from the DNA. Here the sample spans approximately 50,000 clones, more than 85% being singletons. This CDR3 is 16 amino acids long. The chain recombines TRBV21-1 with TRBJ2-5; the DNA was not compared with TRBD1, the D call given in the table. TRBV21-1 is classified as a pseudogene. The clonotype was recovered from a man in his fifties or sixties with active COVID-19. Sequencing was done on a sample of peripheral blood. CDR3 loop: CASSLYRDKRKETQYF. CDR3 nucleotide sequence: TGTGCCAGCAGCCTTTACCGGGACAAAAGGAAGGAGACCCAGTACTTC.